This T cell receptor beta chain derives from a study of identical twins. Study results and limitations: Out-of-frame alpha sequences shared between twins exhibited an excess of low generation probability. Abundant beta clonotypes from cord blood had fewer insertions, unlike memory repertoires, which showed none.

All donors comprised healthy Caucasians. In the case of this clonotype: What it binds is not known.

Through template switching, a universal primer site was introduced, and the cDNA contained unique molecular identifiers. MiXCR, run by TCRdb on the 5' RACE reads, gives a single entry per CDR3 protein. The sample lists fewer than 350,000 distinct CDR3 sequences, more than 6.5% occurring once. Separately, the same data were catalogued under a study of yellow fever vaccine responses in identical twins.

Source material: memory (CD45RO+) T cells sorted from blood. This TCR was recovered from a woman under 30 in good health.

The CDR3 sequence: CASSLTPGRNTGELFF. The CDR3 nucleotides read TGTGCCAGCAGCTTAACCCCCGGGAGGAACACCGGGGAGCTGTTTTTT. The gene calls are TRBV7-3 and TRBJ2-2; D is possibly TRBD2 (6 bases). The germline CDR1 and CDR2 sequences are SGHTA and FQGTGA. This CDR3 has 16 amino acids. V lost 0 bases and J lost 1, with 9 bases in between.